These 19 T cell receptor beta chains were sequenced from one sample in a study of cytomegalovirus exposure and HLA in healthy donors. PCR amplification relied on 60 Vbeta primers (plus 13 Jbeta primers). Produced via immunoSEQ multiplex PCR; TCRdb's table is partial and in-frame only. This table holds about 94,000 clones, about 75% found once. Sequencing input: PBMCs. The receptors come from a man in his forties or fifties in good health and CMV-seropositive.

The chain employs TRBV5-5 and TRBJ2-7, with D unclear. CDR1 SGHKS and CDR2 YYEKEE come from the germline V gene (reference sequence). CDR3 length: 14 residues. V lost 2 bases to trimming and J lost 7 bases, with 16 bases between them. The chain's CDR3 is CASSFSPTSGEQYF. Written as DNA, the CDR3 is TGTGCCAGCAGCTTTAGTCCGACCTCCGGGGAGCAGTACTTC.

A single count supports this clone. The chain has TRBV10-2 and TRBJ1-1; D gene unclear. The V and J ends lost 4 bases and 1 base respectively, with 13 bases between them. The CDR3 runs 15 residues. Germline CDR1 WSHSY, CDR2 SAAADI. The CDR3 loop reads CASSVRGNKNTEAFF. CDR3 nucleotide sequence: TGCGCCAGCAGTGTACGGGGAAATAAGAACACTGAAGCTTTCTTT.

This chain connects TRBV13 to TRBJ2-3, with TRBD2 matching over 7 bases. The CDR3 loop spans 17 amino acids. Germline V gene sequence: CDR1 PRHDT, CDR2 FYEKMQ (reference sequence). With V trimmed by 0 bases and J by 3 bases, 9 bases remained unmatched. This CDR3 is CASSLGLNLGGTDTQYF. DNA of the CDR3: TGTGCCAGCAGCTTAGGCCTAAATTTGGGGGGGACAGATACGCAGTATTTT.

This chain uses TRBV7-2 with TRBJ2-5, with D possibly being TRBD1 (6 bases). The CDR3 has 14 residues. Trimming cost V 5 bases and J 5 bases, with 15 bases left between them. In germline, CDR1 is SGHTA, CDR2 FQGNSA. For the CDR3, the DNA is TGTGCCAGCAGCATACAGGGTGGCCCTGAGACCCAGTACTTC. Residues: CASSIQGGPETQYF.

The CDR3 sequence is CAGTGGGGIGGDGYTF. CDR3 nucleotides: TGTGCCGGAACCGGGGGCGGGGGCATTGGAGGGGATGGCTACACCTTC. This rearrangement joins TRBV28 to TRBJ1-2, with D perhaps TRBD1 (6 bases). This CDR3 comprises 16 residues. V was cut by 11 bases and J by 6 bases, with 28 bases left in between. CDR1 is MDHEN, CDR2 SYDVKM, per germline.

The chain uses TRBV6-5 and TRBJ2-1, with TRBD1 as a possible D gene (6 bases). Germline CDR1 is MNHEY and CDR2 is SVGAGI. This CDR3 contains 12 residues. V shed 7 bases and J shed 7 bases, with 11 bases lying between them. CDR3 loop: CASKTGRNEQFF. CDR3 DNA sequence: TGTGCCAGCAAAACAGGGCGGAATGAGCAGTTCTTC.

This clone is a singleton in its sample. The chain links TRBV4-1 to TRBJ1-5; D unresolved. The CDR3 totals 15 residues. The V gene's germline CDR1 is MGHRA and CDR2 YSYEKL. Trimming cost V 1 base and J 5 bases, with 12 bases left between them. The CDR3 coding sequence is TGCGCCAGCAGCCAAGTTCCAGGTATAGATCAGCCCCAGCATTTT. Its protein is CASSQVPGIDQPQHF.

The genes are TRBV10-3 and TRBJ2-5, with unresolved D. Per the germline V gene, CDR1 is ENHRY and CDR2 is SYGVKD. The CDR3 consists of 13 residues. With 4 bases removed from V and 4 bases from J, the gap between germline ends came to 10 bases. CDR3 protein: CAISGTTGETQYF. CDR3 DNA sequence: TGTGCCATCAGTGGCACGACGGGAGAGACCCAGTACTTC.

V is TRBV4-3 and J is TRBJ2-7, with D perhaps TRBD1 (5 bases). The germline CDR1 and CDR2 sequences are LGHNA and YSLEER. The CDR3 runs 13 residues. V shed 4 bases and J shed 6 bases, with 13 bases lying between them. In DNA form, the CDR3 reads TGCGCCAGCAGCCTAACAACAGGTCGCGAGCAGTACTTC. Encoded protein: CASSLTTGREQYF.

This clone has just a few counts. The V call is TRBV9, the J call TRBJ1-1; 9 bases fit TRBD1. V trimming: 4 bases; J trimming: 5 bases; junction bases outside the gene matches: 12. CDR1 is SGDLS and CDR2 is YYNGEE in the germline V gene. This CDR3 region has 16 residues. CDR3 in amino acids: CASSRLPSGQGTEAFF. CDR3 sequence (DNA): TGTGCCAGCAGCCGACTTCCCTCAGGACAGGGGACTGAAGCTTTCTTT. The complete variable domain, with remaining parts taken from reference TRBV9 and TRBJ1-1, reads DSGVTQTPKHLITATGQRVTLRCSPRSGDLSVYWYQQSLDQGLQFLIQYYNGEERAKGNILERFSAQQFPDLHSELNLSSLELGDSALYFCASSRLPSGQGTEAFFGQGTRLTVV.

The chain recombines TRBV6-1 with TRBJ1-6, with D possibly being TRBD1 (6 bases). The CDR3 sequence is 15 residues long. V was clipped by 7 bases and J by 2 bases, with 12 bases between them. Germline values: CDR1 MNHNS, CDR2 SASEGT. As DNA, the CDR3 is TGTGCCAGCACCGAGGGGGTCGCCTATAATTCACCCCTCCACTTT. Protein product: CASTEGVAYNSPLHF.

The chain employs TRBV5-1 and TRBJ2-7, with D unresolved. V was trimmed by 4 bases and J by 2 bases, leaving 10 bases between them. Germline CDR1 is SGHRS and CDR2 is YFSETQ. This CDR3 contains 13 residues. CDR3 DNA: TGCGCCAGCAGCGACGGAGCGACCTACGAGCAGTACTTC. This translates into CASSDGATYEQYF. The complete variable domain, with remaining parts taken from reference TRBV5-1 and TRBJ2-7, reads KAGVTQTPRYLIKTRGQQVTLSCSPISGHRSVSWYQQTPGQGLQFLFEYFSETQRNKGNFPGRFSGRQFSNSRSEMNVSTLELGDSALYLCASSDGATYEQYFGPGTRLTVT.

Comment on this clone: One end of the junction does not line up with germline, which may come from a read error. This rearrangement joins TRBV28 to TRBJ2-6, with D possibly called TRBD1 or TRBD2 (6 bases each). The CDR3 is 15 residues long. The germline gives CDR1 MDHEN, CDR2 SYDVKM. The CDR3 DNA is TGTGCCAGCAATTTAGGGGGGACTGGGGCCAACGTCCTGACTTTC. Translating gives CASNLGGTGANVLTF.

The genes are TRBV5-4 and TRBJ2-1, with TRBD2 matching 8 bases. V lost 0 bases to trimming and J lost 3 bases; unmatched junction nucleotides: 5. The CDR3 runs to 16 residues. Germline CDR1 is SGHNT and CDR2 is YYREEE (reference sequence). The CDR3: CASSLGGSGNYNEQFF. The CDR3 DNA follows: TGTGCCAGCAGCTTGGGAGGTAGCGGGAACTACAATGAGCAGTTCTTC. The full variable domain, its missing parts supplied by reference TRBV5-4 and TRBJ2-1, is ETGVTQSPTHLIKTRGQQVTLRCSSQSGHNTVSWYQQALGQGPQFIFQYYREEENGRGNFPPRFSGLQFPNYSSELNVNALELDDSALYLCASSLGGSGNYNEQFFGPGTRLTVL.

This clone appeared a few times. The chain couples TRBV4-2 to TRBJ1-4; TRBD1 agrees at 7 bases. CDR3 size: 13 residues. V dropped 4 bases and J dropped 8; count of bases not matched to a gene: 4. Germline V gene data show CDR1 as LGHNA and CDR2 as YNFKEQ. The CDR3 DNA sequence: TGTGCCAGCAGCCCCCAGGGGGGCGAAAAACTGTTTTTT. Protein product: CASSPQGGEKLFF.

This clone was seen more than once but under ten times. V gene TRBV29-1 combines with J gene TRBJ2-1; no definite D call. From germline, CDR1 is SQVTM and CDR2 ANQGSEA. The CDR3 runs to 11 residues. Trimming cost V 4 bases and J 6 bases, with 7 bases left between them. This CDR3 is CSVGAFNEQFF. DNA of the CDR3: TGCAGCGTTGGGGCGTTCAATGAGCAGTTCTTC.

V is TRBV4-1 and J is TRBJ2-6; maybe TRBD2 (6 bases). The CDR3 is 16 residues long. Trimming shortened V by 7 bases and J by 2 bases, and 15 bases separated the two germline ends. The V gene's germline CDR1 is MGHRA and CDR2 YSYEKL. The CDR3 protein is CASTLRGNPGANVLTF. The CDR3 DNA is TGCGCCAGCACCCTCCGGGGGAACCCTGGGGCCAACGTCCTGACTTTC.

This clone occurred a few times. The V call is TRBV15, the J call TRBJ2-7, with D perhaps matching TRBD2 (6 bases). The CDR3 is made up of 12 amino acids. V lost 4 bases and J 6 bases, leaving 10 bases between the germline ends. Germline-derived CDR1 and CDR2 are LNHNV and YYDKDF (reference sequence). CDR3: CATSTTSSEQYF. The CDR3 coding sequence is TGTGCCACCAGCACGACTAGTAGCGAGCAGTACTTC.

The chain uses TRBV19 and TRBJ1-1; no reliable D call. Germline V CDR1 and CDR2: LNHDA, SQIVND (reference sequence). This CDR3 spans 13 amino acids. V lost 1 base and J 1 base, leaving 4 bases between the germline ends. The CDR3 DNA follows: TGTGCCAGTAGTATAGGAGGGAACACTGAAGCTTTCTTT. It is translated as CASSIGGNTEAFF.